This TCR beta chain was sequenced for a study of T-cell memory formation after mild COVID-19 (TCRdb year 2021). Regarding the study in general: Most TCR sequence clusters were specific to one of the two donors. Longitudinal TCRalpha and TCRbeta repertoire sequencing tracked T-cell clones expanding and contracting after mild COVID-19 in two donors. Two young, previously healthy adult volunteers, one female and one male, were included in the cohort.

Ficoll-Paque density gradient centrifugation was the method used to isolate PBMCs. Worth noting for this clonotype: No cognate antigen has been identified for it. No base-level quality is on record; no much larger clone is a single base apart.

The study at large found these results: The study included only a couple of mild cases, and larger cohorts that include severe cases with pre-infection samples were judged to be necessary. Clones that contracted from day 15 to 85 showed balanced CD4/CD8 phenotypes, whereas a second wave of clones that expanded from day 15 to 37 leaned towards CD4+. Contracting CD4+ clones were found mainly in CM and EM memory subsets, while CD8+ clones were enriched in EMRA. Some responding clones were detected in pre-infection memory, suggesting pre-existing cross-reactive memory T cells joined the SARS-CoV-2 response. Whether the second-wave clones peaking on day 37 were SARS-CoV-2 specific was not confirmed.

These reads were obtained on an Illumina NovaSeq 6000. TCRalpha and TCRbeta cDNA libraries were constructed by 5'RACE with constant-segment primers, with sample barcodes and unique molecular identifiers being introduced. Trizol reagent was used to extract RNA from every sample. Library amplification was performed in two PCR steps, and a second sample barcode and Illumina TruSeq adapters were introduced in the second step. Sequencing of the libraries was done on an Illumina NovaSeq, producing 2 x 150 bp paired-end reads. The authors' analysis ran thus. Reads were demultiplexed and collapsed into UMI-guided consensus sequences with migec v1.2.7. With mixcr v2.1.11, UMI consensuses were aligned to TRA and TRB V and J templates and assembled into clonotypes. Clonotypes were classified as expanded or contracted when called significant by both edgeR and NoisET, with noise models trained on biological replicates. For edgeR calls, the cutoffs were a false discovery rate-adjusted p below 0.01 and a log2 fold-change threshold of 1. PCA with hierarchical clustering of max-normalized trajectories of the 1000 most abundant clonotypes was used as exploratory dynamics analysis. The CD4 or CD8 phenotype of responding clones was assigned using the separately sequenced CD4+ and CD8+ repertoires. TCRdb's own reprocessing of the public reads used fastp at Q25 and MiXCR and kept productive beta chains. Each entry merges the rows of one CDR3 protein and shows their most common DNA and genes. These V and J calls rely on TCRdb rather than the paper's analysis. Here the sample has a few hundred thousand distinct CDR3 sequences; more than 20% occur a single time. The ten largest clones represent roughly 8.7% of the sample.

Trimming at the junction amounts to 2 bases on V and 6 bases on J, and the germline ends lie 5 bases apart. The CDR3 numbers 12 residues from cysteine through phenylalanine. Here the CDR3 DNA is all that survives: 36 bases in frame from base 1. The germline V gene (reference sequence) specifies DFQATT as CDR1 and SNEGSKA as CDR2. Sequencing was done on a sample of PBMCs or a T cell subset sorted from them (not recorded which). This chain joins TRBV20-1 to TRBJ1-6; too little of a D gene remains to name it. The sequence was collected from an adult woman who had mild COVID-19 (a few samples of this study predate the infection). The sample titles of this study are shuffled in the database, so cell type and time point are left out; the donor was told from shared clones. This receptor carries the CDR3 CSARLPNSPLHF. The DNA sequence is given as TGCAGTGCTAGATTGCCTAATTCACCCCTCCACTTT.